Listed below are T cell receptor beta chains from one sample, sequenced in a study of T cell responses to AZD1222 COVID-19 vaccine. The table came from immunoSEQ multiplex PCR; TCRdb's copy has only in-frame clones and leaves some out. The sample lists 250,000 to 300,000 clones, around 92% seen once, with 0.5% to 0.7% in the top ten. Sequenced material: peripheral blood, taken 28 days after the second AZD1222 dose. These receptors originate from an adult who received the AZD1222 COVID-19 vaccine. Both conserved end residues are part of each CDR3. Each record gives: clone size, V gene, D gene, J gene, CDR3 DNA, CDR3 protein. D genes are given only for firm matches. Clone size is shown for a subset of rows, as once, few, many or a class of expanded clone.

>once|TRBV12-3/TRBV12-4|NA|TRBJ2-4
TGTGCCACCTGCCCGGGACCTCAAGGGATTCAGTACTTC
CATCPGPQGIQYF
>NA|TRBV11-2|NA|TRBJ1-1
TGTGCCAGCAGCAATGGCAGGACCGGGGACAAAGCTTTCTTT
CASSNGRTGDKAFF
>NA|TRBV20-1|NA|TRBJ1-2
TGCAGTGCTCCCTATCGGGGTGGCTACACCTTC
CSAPYRGGYTF
>NA|TRBV19|NA|TRBJ2-3
TGTGCCAGTAGTCCCTCGGTGGGAGCCCCAGATACGCAGTATTTT
CASSPSVGAPDTQYF
>once|TRBV3-1/TRBV3-2|TRBD1|TRBJ1-2
TGTGCCAGCAGCGAACAGGGGAGAGGGCTAGTTAACTATGGCTACACCTTC
CASSEQGRGLVNYGYTF
>NA|TRBV4-1|NA|TRBJ1-1
TGCGCCAGCAGCCAAGGGGAAGGGTACGCTGAAGCTTTCTTT
CASSQGEGYAEAFF
>NA|TRBV6-5|NA|TRBJ2-7
TGTGCCAGCAGTTACTCGAGGGCAGACTTCGAGCAGTACTTC
CASSYSRADFEQYF
>NA|TRBV6-6|TRBD1|TRBJ1-6
TGTGCCAGCAGCACTGACAGGGGTAATTCACCCCTCCACTTT
CASSTDRGNSPLHF
>once|TRBV2|TRBD2|TRBJ2-1
TGTGCCAGCGGGACTAACGGCGATGAGCAGTTCTTC
CASGTNGDEQFF
>NA|TRBV10-2|NA|TRBJ2-7
TGCGCCAGCAGTGAGAAACTACCGCGACCCGAGCAGTACTTC
CASSEKLPRPEQYF
>NA|TRBV19|TRBD1|TRBJ1-2
TGTGCCAGTACACCGGACAGGGCATTCCAAAACTATGGCTACACCTTC
CASTPDRAFQNYGYTF
>NA|TRBV14|NA|TRBJ1-1
TGTGCCAGCAGCTCCCGGGCCCCCTACACTGAAGCTTTCTTT
CASSSRAPYTEAFF
>NA|TRBV3-1/TRBV3-2|TRBD2|TRBJ2-3
TGTGCCAGCAGCCAACAGACTAGCGGGAGGGTCCGCGGTCCAGATACGCAGTATTTT
CASSQQTSGRVRGPDTQYF
>once|TRBV6-5|TRBD2|TRBJ2-7
TGTGCCAGCAGACCCGGGACTAGCAACTACGAGCAGTACTTC
CASRPGTSNYEQYF
>NA|TRBV6-1|NA|TRBJ1-2
TGTGCCAGCAGAGAAGGCGGATTAGCTAACTATGGCTACACCTTC
CASREGGLANYGYTF
>NA|TRBV29-1|NA|TRBJ2-2
TGCAGCGTTGGCAGGGGTACCGGGGAGCTGTTTTTT
CSVGRGTGELFF
>NA|TRBV10-3|TRBD1|TRBJ2-1
TGTGCCATCGGAGAGACAGGGGGGTACAATGAGCAGTTCTTC
CAIGETGGYNEQFF
>NA|TRBV7-9|TRBD1|TRBJ1-5
TGTGCCAGCAGTCGACAGGGTGACAATCAGCCCCAGCATTTT
CASSRQGDNQPQHF
>NA|TRBV5-1|NA|TRBJ2-5
TGCGCCAGCAGCTATGAGGACCCGCGGCAGACCCAGTACTTC
CASSYEDPRQTQYF
>NA|TRBV5-1|NA|TRBJ2-2
TGCGCCAGCAGCCCCCAGACATCAGGGAACACCGGGGAGCTGTTTTTT
CASSPQTSGNTGELFF
>NA|TRBV3-1/TRBV3-2|NA|TRBJ1-5
TGTGCCAGCAGCCCTAATGCGGGGGGCTCTCAGCCCCAGCATTTT
CASSPNAGGSQPQHF
>NA|TRBV28|TRBD1|TRBJ1-1
TGTGCCAAATACGTCCAGGGGGCGAAGGTAGCTTTCTTT
CAKYVQGAKVAFF
>NA|TRBV28|NA|TRBJ1-5
TGTGCCAGCACCCAGGCCCCTAGCAATCAGCCCCAGCATTTT
CASTQAPSNQPQHF
>NA|TRBV28|NA|TRBJ1-2
TGTGCCAGCAGTTTATTGGTCAGCCCTAACTATGGCTACACCTTC
CASSLLVSPNYGYTF
>NA|TRBV30|NA|TRBJ2-5
TGTGCCTGGAGTGGTCAGGGGAGGACCCAGTACTTC
CAWSGQGRTQYF
>NA|TRBV9|NA|TRBJ2-1
TGTGCCAGCAGCCCGAGCCCTTGGAATGAGCAGTTCTTC
CASSPSPWNEQFF
>NA|TRBV6-1|NA|TRBJ1-5
TGTGCCAGCAGTGAAAGCGGACACTCAGGGAAGCCCCAGCATTTT
CASSESGHSGKPQHF
>NA|TRBV6-5|NA|TRBJ1-5
TGTGCCAGCAGGACACGGGGGGAGGGCAATCAGCCCCAGCATTTT
CASRTRGEGNQPQHF
>NA|TRBV4-1|TRBD2|TRBJ2-2
TGCGCCAGCAGCCAAGATGAGCGGGAGTACACCGGGGAGCTGTTTTTT
CASSQDEREYTGELFF
>NA|TRBV27|NA|TRBJ1-4
TGTGCCAGCAGCTTCCTAGGCAGGGGCGAAAAACTGTTTTTT
CASSFLGRGEKLFF
>once|TRBV9|NA|TRBJ1-1
TGTGCCAGCAGCGTAGGTCCACAGAAGAACACTGAAGCTTTCTTT
CASSVGPQKNTEAFF